This T cell receptor beta chain was captured in a study of blood T cell repertoires in COVID-19. The wider study: From the United States, Italy and Spain came samples of acute and convalescent COVID-19. PBMCs, B-cell-depleted T cells, or T cells provided the cDNA or gDNA that made up the material.

In the study's own analysis: Cell counts per sample came from amplifying reference gene primers. Clones were sequenced by immunoSEQ multiplex PCR, and TCRdb holds only the in-frame ones, with some missing. That table furnishes V, J and clone size, whereas the DNA furnished D and trimming. Among about 110,000 clones listed, about 79% were seen once. This sequence was found in a woman older than 75 with active or convalescent COVID-19. Sequences were obtained from peripheral blood.

Here the CDR3 reads CASSVGTSSGGETQYF. In DNA, the CDR3 is TGTGCCAGCAGCGTAGGGACTAGTTCGGGGGGCGAGACCCAGTACTTC. The chain couples TRBV9 to TRBJ2-5; tentative D call: TRBD2 (7 bases). CDR1 and CDR2 (germline): SGDLS, YYNGEE. This CDR3 has 16 amino acids. The V and J ends lost 0 bases and 5 bases respectively, with 17 bases between them.